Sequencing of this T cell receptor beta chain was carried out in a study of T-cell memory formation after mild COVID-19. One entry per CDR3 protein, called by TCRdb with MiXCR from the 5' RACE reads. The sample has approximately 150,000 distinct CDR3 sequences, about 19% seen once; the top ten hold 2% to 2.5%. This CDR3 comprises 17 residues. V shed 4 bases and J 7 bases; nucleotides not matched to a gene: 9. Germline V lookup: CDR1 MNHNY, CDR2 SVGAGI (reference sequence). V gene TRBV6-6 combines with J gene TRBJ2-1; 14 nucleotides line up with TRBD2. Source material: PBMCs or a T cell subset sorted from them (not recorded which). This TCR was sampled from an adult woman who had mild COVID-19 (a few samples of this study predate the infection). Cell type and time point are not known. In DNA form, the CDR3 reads TGTGCCAGCAGTTCTTCCACCGGGACTAGCGGGAGTAATGAGCAGTTCTTC. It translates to CASSSSTGTSGSNEQFF.